The sequence of this T cell receptor (beta chain) was determined in a study of beta chain features in type 1 diabetes. Study-wide background: Cell yields, gender and age were similar in healthy donors and patients. General study results and limits: There were fewer insertions and more deletions at the VDJ junctions of type 1 diabetes patients.

Sorting based on CD45RO/CCR7/CD25/CD127/CD95/CD27 separated CD4+ naive, central memory, regulatory and stem cell-like memory cells. Germline V gene data show CDR1 as SGDLS and CDR2 as YYNGEE. The CDR3 contains 16 residues. V was clipped by 2 bases and J by 1 base, with 14 bases between them. Details on this clone: No antigen is known for it.

Since all of the isolated RNA was reverse transcribed, expressed TCRB transcripts were what got sequenced. Data came from immunoSEQ multiplex PCR; TCRdb stores just in-frame clones and leaves some out. Of 900,000 or so clones in the sample, roughly 16% were seen once. Sequenced material: naive CD4+ T cells from blood. This clonotype was obtained from a woman under 30 in good health. This chain connects TRBV9 to TRBJ2-3; D may be TRBD1 or TRBD2 (6 bases each). The CDR3 sequence is CASSVSGATGTDTQYF. The CDR3 nucleotides read TGTGCCAGCAGCGTCTCGGGGGCCACTGGCACAGATACGCAGTATTTT.